This T cell receptor beta chain was identified during a study of somatic mutations in cytotoxic T cells in rheumatoid arthritis listed by TCRdb under 2017. Looking at the study overall: Right after diagnosis and prior to the start of any treatment, around 30 ml EDTA of peripheral blood was drawn from patients. For 65 to 80 rheumatoid arthritis patients and 20 healthy controls, TCRB deep sequencing was carried out. Median age was essentially the same in the patient group and the control group. To characterize clonality, the study used TCRB deep sequencing while asking whether somatic mutations are carried by expanded CD8+ T-cell clones in newly diagnosed, untreated rheumatoid arthritis. Sorted V beta1+ cells also underwent TCRB sequencing, and some V beta antibody-stained T-cell populations were flow-sorted at nearly 100% purity on a FACSAria II or Sony SH800.

The CDR3 has 17 amino acids, counting the end cysteine and phenylalanine. The kept DNA is CDR3 alone, 51 bases in frame from the first base. CDR1 is given as SNHLY and CDR2 as FYNNEI, both from the germline V gene. The germline V and J ends show losses of 5 bases and 4 bases respectively, and no gene match explains 8 bases of the junction. TCRB CDR3 sequencing used the immunoSEQ assay on genomic DNA. The published analysis was carried out like this. Patient CD8+ clones larger than 1% were compared against published virus-specific TCRB sequences, and only a few matched. Only productive TCRB rearrangements were included in the analyses. A clone was defined by a unique TCRB CDR3 sequence, and clonality was computed as a productive clonality index based on Shannon entropy. Repertoire overlap for a pair of samples was computed from each clone's template counts relative to total templates per sample. Flow cytometry-measured V-gene usage correlated with V-gene usage from TCRB sequencing, with a Spearman r of 0.61. The table comes from immuneACCESS by way of TCRdb, which keeps in-frame sequences with V and J called. Part of the clones is missing from these tables; in studies checked, under half for an unresolved V gene and the rest for unknown reasons. From that table come the V and J calls and clone size; the DNA was used to work out D and trimming. This sample comprises under 25,000 clones, 85% of them detected only once. The ten largest clones add up to approximately 6.3% of the sample.

Points the paper makes about the study in general: The slight underrepresentation of TRBV07 in patients was not corrected for multiple comparisons. In patients, CD8+ clonality rose with age (Spearman r ~ 0.49), which was not the case in healthy controls. Rheumatoid arthritis patients and age-matched healthy controls did not significantly differ in CD8+ T-cell clonality. Several identical CD8+ TCRB sequences were found in both blood and synovial fluid, and in about an eighth of the roughly 65 patients the largest CD8+ clone exceeded 20% of CD8+ cells. The antigen targets of the expanded CD8+ clones were unknown, and absence from virus-specific databases did not rule out viral specificity.

Positive magnetic bead selection on an AutoMACS was used to isolate CD4+ and CD8+ cells, with flow cytometry used to check purity. After a first flow cytometry screen using a TCR V beta antibody panel, clonal expansions were characterized through TCRB deep sequencing of sorted CD8+ fractions. Ficoll-Paque PLUS density gradient separation was used to isolate peripheral blood mononuclear cells. Nucleospin Tissue or Tissue XS kits were used to extract DNA from CD4-enriched, CD8-enriched or PBMC samples, and a Qubit 2.0 fluorometer was used for quantification. A note on this clone: Its binding antigen is unknown. No much larger clonotype is one base removed from it; base qualities were not supplied.

The TCR comes from a woman aged 40 to 50 with rheumatoid arthritis. Specimen: CD8+ T cells sorted from blood. The chain was built from TRBV2 and TRBJ2-5; 15 middle bases align to TRBD2. At the DNA level, the sequence is TGTGCCAGCAGTCTCCCGGGACTAGCGGGGGGCCCAGAGACCCAGTACTTC. It is translated as CASSLPGLAGGPETQYF.